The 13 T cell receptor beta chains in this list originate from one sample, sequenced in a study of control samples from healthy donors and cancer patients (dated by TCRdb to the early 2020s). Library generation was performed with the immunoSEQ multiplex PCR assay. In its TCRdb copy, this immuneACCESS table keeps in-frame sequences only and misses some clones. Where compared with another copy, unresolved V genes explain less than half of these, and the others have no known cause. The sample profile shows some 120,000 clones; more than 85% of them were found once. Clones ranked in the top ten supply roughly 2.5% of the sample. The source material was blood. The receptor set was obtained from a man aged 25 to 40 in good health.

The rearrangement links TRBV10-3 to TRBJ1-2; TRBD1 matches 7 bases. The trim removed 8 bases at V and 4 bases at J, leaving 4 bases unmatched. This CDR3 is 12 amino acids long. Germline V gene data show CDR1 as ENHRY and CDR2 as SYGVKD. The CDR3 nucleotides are TGTGCCATCGGGACAGCTCCCTATGGCTACACCTTC. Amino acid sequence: CAIGTAPYGYTF.

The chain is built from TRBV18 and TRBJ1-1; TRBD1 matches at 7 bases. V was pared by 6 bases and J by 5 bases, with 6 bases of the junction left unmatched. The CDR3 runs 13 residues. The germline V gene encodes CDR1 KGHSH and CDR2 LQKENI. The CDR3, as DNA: TGTGCCAGCTCTGGGACAGTAGTTACTGAAGCTTTCTTT. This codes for CASSGTVVTEAFF.

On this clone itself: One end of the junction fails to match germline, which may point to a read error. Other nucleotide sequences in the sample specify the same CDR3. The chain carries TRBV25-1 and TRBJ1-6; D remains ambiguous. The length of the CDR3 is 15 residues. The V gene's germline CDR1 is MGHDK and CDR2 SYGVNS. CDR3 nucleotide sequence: TGTGCCAGTAGTGCCCTTAACTCCTATAATTCACCCCTCCACTTT. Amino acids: CASSALNSYNSPLHF.

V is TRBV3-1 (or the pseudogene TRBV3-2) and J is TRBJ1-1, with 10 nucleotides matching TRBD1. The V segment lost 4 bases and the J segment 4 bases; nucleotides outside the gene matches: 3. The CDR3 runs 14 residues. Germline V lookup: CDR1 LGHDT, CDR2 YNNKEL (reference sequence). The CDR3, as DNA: TGTGCCAGCAGCCCCGGGACAGGGGCCACTGAAGCTTTCTTT. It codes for CASSPGTGATEAFF.

DNA for the CDR3: TGCGCCAGCAGCCCATCGGCGACAGGGAGTAGCACTGAAGCTTTCTTT. As protein: CASSPSATGSSTEAFF. The V and J genes are TRBV4-1 and TRBJ1-1, with TRBD1 matching over 7 bases. Germline V lookup: CDR1 MGHRA, CDR2 YSYEKL. V was pared by 4 bases and J by 4 bases, with 12 bases of the junction left unmatched. This CDR3 region has 16 residues.

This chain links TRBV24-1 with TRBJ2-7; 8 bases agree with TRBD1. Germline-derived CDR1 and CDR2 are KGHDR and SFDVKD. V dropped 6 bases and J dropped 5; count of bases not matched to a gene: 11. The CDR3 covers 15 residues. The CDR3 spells CATSNPGQVIDEQYF. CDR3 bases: TGTGCCACCAGTAACCCGGGACAGGTCATCGACGAGCAGTACTTC.

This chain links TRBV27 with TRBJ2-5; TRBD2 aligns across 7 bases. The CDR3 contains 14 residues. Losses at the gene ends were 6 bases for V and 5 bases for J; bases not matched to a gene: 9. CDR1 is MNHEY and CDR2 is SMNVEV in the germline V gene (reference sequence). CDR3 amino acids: CASRRTRVGETQYF. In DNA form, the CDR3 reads TGTGCCAGCAGGAGGACTAGGGTAGGGGAGACCCAGTACTTC.

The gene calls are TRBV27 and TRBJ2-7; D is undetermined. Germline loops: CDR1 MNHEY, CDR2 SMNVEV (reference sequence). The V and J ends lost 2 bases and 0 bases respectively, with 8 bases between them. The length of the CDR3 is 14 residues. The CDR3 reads CASSLGQSSYEQYF. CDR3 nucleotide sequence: TGTGCCAGCAGTTTAGGGCAGTCCTCCTACGAGCAGTACTTC.

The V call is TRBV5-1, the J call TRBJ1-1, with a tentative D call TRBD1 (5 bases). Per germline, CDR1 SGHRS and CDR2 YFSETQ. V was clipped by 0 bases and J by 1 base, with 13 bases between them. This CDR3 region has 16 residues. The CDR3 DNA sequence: TGCGCCAGCAGCTTGGAAAGTGACAGACCGAACACTGAAGCTTTCTTT. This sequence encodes CASSLESDRPNTEAFF.

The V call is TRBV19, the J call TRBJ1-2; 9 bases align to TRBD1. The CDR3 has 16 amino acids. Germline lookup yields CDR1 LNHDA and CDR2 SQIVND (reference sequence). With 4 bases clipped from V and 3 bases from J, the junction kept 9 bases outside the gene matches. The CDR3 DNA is TGTGCCAGTAGTAAGCCACAGGGGGCTGGGGACTATGGCTACACCTTC. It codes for CASSKPQGAGDYGYTF.

The CDR3 loop reads CASSGDNQPQHF. CDR3 nucleotide sequence: TGTGCCAGCAGTGGGGACAATCAGCCCCAGCATTTT. The genes are TRBV2 and TRBJ1-5; D call uncertain. The CDR3 runs to 12 residues. The V and J ends lost 4 bases and 3 bases respectively, with 4 bases between them. Germline V gene lookup returns CDR1 SNHLY and CDR2 FYNNEI.

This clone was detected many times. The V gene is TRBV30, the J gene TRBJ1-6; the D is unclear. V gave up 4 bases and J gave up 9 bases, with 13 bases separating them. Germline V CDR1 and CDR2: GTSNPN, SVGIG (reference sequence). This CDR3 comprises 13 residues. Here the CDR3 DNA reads TGTGCCTGGAACGGGTTTACGGGTTCACCCCTCCACTTT. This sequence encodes CAWNGFTGSPLHF.

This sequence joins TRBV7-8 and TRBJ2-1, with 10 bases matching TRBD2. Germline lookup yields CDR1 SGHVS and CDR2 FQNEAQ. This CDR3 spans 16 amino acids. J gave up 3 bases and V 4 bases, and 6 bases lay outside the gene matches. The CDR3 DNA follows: TGTGCCAGCAGCTCCCCACTAGCGGGACTCTACAATGAGCAGTTCTTC. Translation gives CASSSPLAGLYNEQFF.